This T cell receptor beta chain was captured in a study of CD8+ T cells in alopecia areata. Overall study findings and caveats: Patients displayed less clarity in TCR sharing than mice, a finding possibly related to HLA. Normal skin's resident alphabeta T cells are also sequenced in scalp samples.

With respect to this clone: Its antigen is still unknown.

TCR sequencing used cDNA made by reverse transcription of extracted RNA. The protocol was immunoSEQ multiplex PCR, while the TCRdb copy is restricted to in-frame clones and leaves out a portion. Here the sample spans about 150,000 clones, roughly 62% being singletons. As part of sample collection, lesional scalp punch biopsies and peripheral blood were taken from alopecia areata patients. With V trimmed by 1 base and J by 5 bases, 3 bases remained unmatched. The CDR3 has 15 amino acids. Germline V lookup: CDR1 SGHDT, CDR2 YYEEEE. The sample consisted of CD4+ T cells sorted from blood, taken at week 0. This TCR derives from a human donor with alopecia areata. This chain joins TRBV5-6 and TRBJ1-2, with TRBD1 matching 12 bases. DNA for the CDR3: TGTGCCAGCAGCTTGCCGGGACAGGGGGCATATGGCTACACCTTC. Protein sequence: CASSLPGQGAYGYTF.